This entry features one TCR beta chain sequence. The source of the sample is a study of blood T cell repertoires in COVID-19. Study information: Samples taken during acute and convalescent COVID-19 were collected in the United States, Italy and Spain. PBMCs, B-cell-depleted T cells, or T cells were the source of the cDNA or gDNA that made up the material.

In the authors' methods: Counts of nucleated cells, estimated from reference gene primer amplification, were obtained. The assay was immunoSEQ multiplex PCR, and TCRdb's table has in-frame clones only and misses some. D and trimming come from the DNA, and the V and J calls and clone size come from that table. The table lists 110,000 or so clones, roughly 79% of them singletons. This CDR3 is built from 16 residues. The chain joins TRBV21-1 to TRBJ1-5; no DNA check was done on the table's D call, TRBD1. TRBV21-1 is a pseudogene locus. The sample consisted of peripheral blood. The source of this sequence is a human donor in a cohort sampled during active COVID-19. The CDR3 loop is CASSKKGTGEDQPQHF. The CDR3 coding sequence is TGTGCCAGCAGCAAAAAGGGGACAGGGGAGGATCAGCCCCAGCATTTT.